This T cell receptor beta chain is drawn from a study of shared clonotypes between healthy human individuals. This table comes from immunoSEQ multiplex PCR, and its TCRdb copy is limited to in-frame clones, with some not included. The table lists about 2.4 million clones, around 90% of them singletons. A split of CD4+ cells into CD45RA+ naive and CD45RA-negative memory subsets was performed. CDR3 length: 14 residues. Trimming left V 5 bases short and J 4 bases short, with 13 bases between. CDR1 is SGHVS and CDR2 is FNYEAQ in the germline V gene. The chain links TRBV7-6 to TRBJ2-3; a possible D gene is TRBD2 (5 bases). The clonotype comes from a man between 18 and 35 years old in good health. Sequencing was carried out using naive CD4+ T cells sorted from blood. Subset in this sample: CD45RA+ positively selected. CDR3 sequence: CASSKDPRADTQYF. The CDR3 coding sequence is TGTGCCAGCAGCAAAGACCCGAGGGCAGATACGCAGTATTTT.